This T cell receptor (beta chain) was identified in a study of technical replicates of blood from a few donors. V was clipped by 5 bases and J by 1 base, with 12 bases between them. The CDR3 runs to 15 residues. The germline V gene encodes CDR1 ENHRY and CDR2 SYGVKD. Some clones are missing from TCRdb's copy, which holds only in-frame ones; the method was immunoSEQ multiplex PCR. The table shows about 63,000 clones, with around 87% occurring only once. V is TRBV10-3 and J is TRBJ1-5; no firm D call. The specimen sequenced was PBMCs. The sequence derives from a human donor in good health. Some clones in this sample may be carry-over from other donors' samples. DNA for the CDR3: TGTGCCATCAGTTCGGTCGGCGGAAGCAATCAGCCCCAGCATTTT. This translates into CAISSVGGSNQPQHF.